This T cell receptor (beta chain) was captured in a study of blood T cells in healthy people across ages. Study outcomes and limitations: The CMV status of each donor remained undetermined, and this could have confounded shifts in expanded clonotypes.

Details on this clonotype: Its specificity is not known.

This CDR3 region has 16 residues. Germline CDR1 is LNHNV and CDR2 is YYDKDF (reference sequence). Trimming removed 0 bases from V and 4 bases from J, with 15 bases in between. The use of a sample-barcoded 5' primer and a J-beta primer mix characterized a second PCR of roughly 6 to 11 cycles. TCRdb reprocessed the 5' RACE reads via MiXCR and lists one record per CDR3 protein. The sample contains approximately 960,000 distinct CDR3 sequences, about 29% of which appear only once. The data were also submitted as part of a second study, on T cells of mothers and their children.

This receptor was identified in a woman in her thirties or forties in good health. Sequencing was carried out using blood. V usage is TRBV15 and J usage is TRBJ1-2; the D is unclear. CDR3 amino acids: CATSRDTSRRFYGYTF. The CDR3 DNA follows: TGTGCCACCAGCAGAGATACGTCGCGCCGGTTCTATGGCTACACCTTC.